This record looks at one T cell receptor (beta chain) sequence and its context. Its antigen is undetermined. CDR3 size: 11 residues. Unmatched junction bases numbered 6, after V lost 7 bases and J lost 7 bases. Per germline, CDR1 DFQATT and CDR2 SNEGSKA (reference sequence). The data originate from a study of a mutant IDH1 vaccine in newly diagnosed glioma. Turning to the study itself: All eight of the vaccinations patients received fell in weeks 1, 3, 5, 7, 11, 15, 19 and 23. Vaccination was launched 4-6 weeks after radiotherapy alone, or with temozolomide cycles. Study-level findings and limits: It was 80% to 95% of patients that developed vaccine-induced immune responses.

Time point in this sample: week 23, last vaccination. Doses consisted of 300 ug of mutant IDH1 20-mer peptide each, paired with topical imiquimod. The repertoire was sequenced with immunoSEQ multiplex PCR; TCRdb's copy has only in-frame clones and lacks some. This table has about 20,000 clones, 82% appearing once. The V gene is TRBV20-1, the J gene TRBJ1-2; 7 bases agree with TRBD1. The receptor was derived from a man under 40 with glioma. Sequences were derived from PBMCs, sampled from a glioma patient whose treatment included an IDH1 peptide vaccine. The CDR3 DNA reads TGCAGTGTGCAGACAGGGAGTGGCTACACCTTC. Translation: CSVQTGSGYTF.